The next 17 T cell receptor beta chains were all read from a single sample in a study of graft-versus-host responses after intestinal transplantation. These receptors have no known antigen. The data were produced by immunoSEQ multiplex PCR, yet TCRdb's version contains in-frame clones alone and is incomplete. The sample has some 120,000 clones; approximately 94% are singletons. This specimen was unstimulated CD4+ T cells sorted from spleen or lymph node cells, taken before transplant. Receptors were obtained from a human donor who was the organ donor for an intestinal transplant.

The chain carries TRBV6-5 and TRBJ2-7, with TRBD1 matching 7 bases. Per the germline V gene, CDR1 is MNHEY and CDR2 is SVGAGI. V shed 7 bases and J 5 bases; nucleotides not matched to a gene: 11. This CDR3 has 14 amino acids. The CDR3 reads CASKGASNTNEQYF. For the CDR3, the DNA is TGTGCCAGCAAGGGGGCTAGTAATACTAACGAGCAGTACTTC.

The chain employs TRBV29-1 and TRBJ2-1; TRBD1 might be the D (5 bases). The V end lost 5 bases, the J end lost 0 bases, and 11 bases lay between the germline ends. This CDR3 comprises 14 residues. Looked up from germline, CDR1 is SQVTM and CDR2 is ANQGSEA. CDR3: CSVSQGVSYNEQFF. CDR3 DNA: TGCAGCGTTTCGCAGGGCGTCTCCTACAATGAGCAGTTCTTC.

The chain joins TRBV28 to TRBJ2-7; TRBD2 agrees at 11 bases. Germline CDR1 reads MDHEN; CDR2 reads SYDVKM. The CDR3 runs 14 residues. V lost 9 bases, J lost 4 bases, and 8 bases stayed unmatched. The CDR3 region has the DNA TGTGCCAGTACTCTAGCGGGAGGTGGTTACGAGCAGTACTTC. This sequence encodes CASTLAGGGYEQYF.

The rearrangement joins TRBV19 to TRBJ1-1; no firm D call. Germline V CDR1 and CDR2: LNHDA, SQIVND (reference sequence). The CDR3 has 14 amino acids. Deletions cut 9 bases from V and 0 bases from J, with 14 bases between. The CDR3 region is CARLRRALNTEAFF. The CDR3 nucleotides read TGTGCCAGGCTCCGACGGGCTTTGAACACTGAAGCTTTCTTT.

CDR3 nucleotide sequence: TGTGCCAGCAGGACTAGCGGGATACACGAGCAGTACTTC. It translates to CASRTSGIHEQYF. The chain carries TRBV6-1 and TRBJ2-7; 11 positions agree with TRBD2. In germline, CDR1 is MNHNS, CDR2 SASEGT. The CDR3 sequence is 13 residues long. Germline trimming cut 6 bases from V and 5 bases from J; bases unmatched to any gene: 3.

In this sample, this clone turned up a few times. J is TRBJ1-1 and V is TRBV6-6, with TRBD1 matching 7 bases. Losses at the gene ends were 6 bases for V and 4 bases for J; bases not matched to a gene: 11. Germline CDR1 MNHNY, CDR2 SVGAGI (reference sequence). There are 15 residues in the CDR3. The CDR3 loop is CASRKGGQGSTEAFF. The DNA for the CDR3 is TGTGCCAGCAGGAAAGGGGGCCAGGGGAGCACTGAAGCTTTCTTT.

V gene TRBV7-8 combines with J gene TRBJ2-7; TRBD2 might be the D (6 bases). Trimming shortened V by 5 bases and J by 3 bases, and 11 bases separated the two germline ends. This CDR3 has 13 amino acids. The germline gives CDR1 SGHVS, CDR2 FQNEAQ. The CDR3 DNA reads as TGTGCCAGCAGCGCGGGACCTCTCTACGAGCAGTACTTC. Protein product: CASSAGPLYEQYF.

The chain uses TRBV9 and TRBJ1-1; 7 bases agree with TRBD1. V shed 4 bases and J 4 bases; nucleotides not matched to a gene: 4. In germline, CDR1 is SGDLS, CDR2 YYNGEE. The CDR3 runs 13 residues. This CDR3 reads CASSPSGGTEAFF. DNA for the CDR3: TGTGCCAGCAGCCCGTCAGGGGGCACTGAAGCTTTCTTT.

CDR3 DNA: TGTGCCAGCAGCTTGGTGTTGGGTCCCAATGAGCAGTTCTTC. Translating it yields CASSLVLGPNEQFF. V and J are TRBV5-5 and TRBJ2-1, with unresolved D. This CDR3 has 14 residues. Germline V gene sequence: CDR1 SGHKS, CDR2 YYEKEE (reference sequence). Trimming cost V 0 bases and J 6 bases, with 10 bases left between them.

The CDR3 coding sequence is TGTGCCATCAACGGGGTATCTGGGGCCAACGTCCTGACTTTC. Protein sequence: CAINGVSGANVLTF. The gene calls are TRBV10-3 and TRBJ2-6; TRBD2 is a possible D gene (5 bases). The CDR3 totals 14 residues. The germline gives CDR1 ENHRY, CDR2 SYGVKD. V was clipped by 7 bases and J by 1 base, with 8 bases between them.

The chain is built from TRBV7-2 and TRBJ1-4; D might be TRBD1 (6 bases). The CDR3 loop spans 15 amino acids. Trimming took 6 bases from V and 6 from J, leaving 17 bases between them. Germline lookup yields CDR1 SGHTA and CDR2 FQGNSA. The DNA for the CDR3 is TGTGCCAGCAGTTATCAAGGGGGAGGGGATGAAAAACTGTTTTTT. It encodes CASSYQGGGDEKLFF.

The DNA for the CDR3 is TGTGCCAGCAGCTTAGTGGGTAGTTCCTACGAGCAGTACTTC. Amino acids: CASSLVGSSYEQYF. The V gene is TRBV7-2, the J gene TRBJ2-7; D uncertain. There are 14 residues in the CDR3. From germline, CDR1 is SGHTA and CDR2 FQGNSA. The V and J ends lost 1 base and 1 base respectively, with 8 bases between them.

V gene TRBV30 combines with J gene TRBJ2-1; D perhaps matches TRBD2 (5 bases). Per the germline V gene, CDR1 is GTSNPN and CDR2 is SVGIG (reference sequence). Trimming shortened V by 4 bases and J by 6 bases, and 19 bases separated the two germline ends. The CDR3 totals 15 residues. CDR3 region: CAWTKPGLLGNEQFF. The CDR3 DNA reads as TGTGCCTGGACCAAACCGGGGTTGTTGGGCAATGAGCAGTTCTTC.

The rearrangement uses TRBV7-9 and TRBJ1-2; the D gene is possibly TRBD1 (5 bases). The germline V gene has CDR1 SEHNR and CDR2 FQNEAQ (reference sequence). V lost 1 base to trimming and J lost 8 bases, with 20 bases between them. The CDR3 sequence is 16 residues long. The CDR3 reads CASSLGKGTRSIGYTF. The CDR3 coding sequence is TGTGCCAGCAGCTTAGGGAAGGGGACTCGGTCAATCGGCTACACCTTC.

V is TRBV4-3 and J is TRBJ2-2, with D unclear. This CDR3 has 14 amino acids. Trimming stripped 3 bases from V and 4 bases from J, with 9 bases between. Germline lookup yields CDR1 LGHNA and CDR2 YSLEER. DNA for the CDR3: TGCGCCAGCAGCCAGGGCGTCCTCACCGGGGAGCTGTTTTTT. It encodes CASSQGVLTGELFF.

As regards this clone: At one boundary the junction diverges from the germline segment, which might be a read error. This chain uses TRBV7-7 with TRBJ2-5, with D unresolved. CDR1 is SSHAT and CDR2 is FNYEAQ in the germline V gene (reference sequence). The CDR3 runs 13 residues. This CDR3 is CASSSDRIETQYF. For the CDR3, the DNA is TGTGCTAGCAGTTCAGATCGTATCGAGACCCAGTACTTC. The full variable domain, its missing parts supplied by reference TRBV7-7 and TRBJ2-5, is GAGVSQSPRYKVTKRGQDVTLRCDPISSHATLYWYQQALGQGPEFLTYFNYEAQPDKSGLPSDRFSAERPEGSISTLTIQRTEQRDSAMYRCASSSDRIETQYFGPGTRLLVL.

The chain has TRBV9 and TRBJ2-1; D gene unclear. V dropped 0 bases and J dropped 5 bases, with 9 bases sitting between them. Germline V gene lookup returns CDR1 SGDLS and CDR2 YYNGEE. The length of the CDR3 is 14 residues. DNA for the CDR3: TGTGCCAGCAGCGTAGCGGTACCCAACAATGAGCAGTTCTTC. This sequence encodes CASSVAVPNNEQFF.